Described below is a single T cell receptor (beta chain) sequence and its context. Its target is not known. This specimen belongs to a study of CD8+ T cells in alopecia areata. Study outcomes and limitations: Normal scalp showed lower clonality than lesional scalp, especially alopecia totalis/universalis.

It was cDNA, reverse transcribed from extracted RNA, that served as the sequencing template. Clones were read by immunoSEQ multiplex PCR, and TCRdb kept only the in-frame ones, dropping some. Seen here are 100,000 to 150,000 clones, around two fifths observed once, and the top ten hold approximately 3.3%. The CDR3 sequence is 15 residues long. Germline trimming cut 5 bases from V and 0 bases from J; bases unmatched to any gene: 7. Germline V gene data show CDR1 as SGHTA and CDR2 as FQGNSA. Punch biopsies of lesional scalp, plus peripheral blood, were taken from alopecia areata patients. The researchers isolated CD4+ and CD8+ T cells from PBMCs by sorting.

The receptor's source is a human donor with alopecia areata. The sequencing input was CD4+ T cells sorted from blood. The rearrangement joins TRBV7-2 to TRBJ2-7; 7 nucleotides agree with TRBD2. The CDR3 loop reads CASSLGRGVSYEQYF. CDR3 bases: TGTGCCAGCAGCCTAGGTCGGGGGGTCTCCTACGAGCAGTACTTC.